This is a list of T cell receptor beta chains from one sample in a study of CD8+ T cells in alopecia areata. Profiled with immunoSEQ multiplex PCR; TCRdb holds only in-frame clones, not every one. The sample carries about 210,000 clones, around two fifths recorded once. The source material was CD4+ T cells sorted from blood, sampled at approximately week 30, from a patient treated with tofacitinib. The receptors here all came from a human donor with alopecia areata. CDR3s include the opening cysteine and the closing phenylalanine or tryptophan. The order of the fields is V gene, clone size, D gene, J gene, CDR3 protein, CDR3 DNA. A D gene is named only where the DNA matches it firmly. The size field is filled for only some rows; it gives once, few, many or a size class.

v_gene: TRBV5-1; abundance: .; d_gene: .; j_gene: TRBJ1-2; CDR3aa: CASSERGGNYGYTF; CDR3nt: TGCGCCAGCAGCGAGAGGGGCGGAAACTATGGCTACACCTTC
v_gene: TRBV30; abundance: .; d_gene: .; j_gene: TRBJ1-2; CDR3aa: CALEVGGVGGYTF; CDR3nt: TGTGCCTTGGAGGTCGGAGGGGTCGGAGGCTACACCTTC
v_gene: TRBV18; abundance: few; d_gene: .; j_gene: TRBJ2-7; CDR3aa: CASSRDQSYEQYF; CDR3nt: TGTGCCAGCTCCCGGGATCAGTCCTACGAGCAGTACTTC
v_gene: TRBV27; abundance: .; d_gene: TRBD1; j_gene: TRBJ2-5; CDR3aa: CASSLFRGQTQYF; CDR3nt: TGTGCCAGCAGTTTATTCAGGGGGCAGACCCAGTACTTC
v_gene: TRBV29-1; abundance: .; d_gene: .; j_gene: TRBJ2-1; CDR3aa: CSVEDRVSNNEQFF; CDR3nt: TGCAGCGTTGAAGATAGAGTATCCAACAATGAGCAGTTCTTC
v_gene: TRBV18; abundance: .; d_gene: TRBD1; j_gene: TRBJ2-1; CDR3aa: CASSPQRDRRYNEQFF; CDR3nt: TGTGCCAGCTCACCCCAACGGGACAGAAGATACAATGAGCAGTTCTTC
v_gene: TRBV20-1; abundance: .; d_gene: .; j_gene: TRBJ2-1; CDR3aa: CSASLREEQFF; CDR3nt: TGCAGTGCTAGTCTCCGGGAGGAGCAGTTCTTC
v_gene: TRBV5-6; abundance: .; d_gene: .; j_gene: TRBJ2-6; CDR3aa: CASTAGSGANVLTF; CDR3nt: TGTGCCAGCACCGCGGGGTCTGGGGCCAACGTCCTGACTTTC
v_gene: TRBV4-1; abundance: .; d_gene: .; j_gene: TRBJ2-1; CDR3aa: CASSQLGANNEQFF; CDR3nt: TGCGCCAGCAGCCAACTCGGGGCCAACAATGAGCAGTTCTTC
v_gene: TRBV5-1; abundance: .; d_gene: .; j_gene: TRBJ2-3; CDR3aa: CASSLERSRDTQYF; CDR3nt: TGCGCCAGCAGCTTGGAGAGAAGCCGAGATACGCAGTATTTT
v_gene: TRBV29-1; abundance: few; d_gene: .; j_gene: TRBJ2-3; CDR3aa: CSVEVTSTDTQYF; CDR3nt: TGCAGCGTTGAAGTCACTAGCACAGATACGCAGTATTTT
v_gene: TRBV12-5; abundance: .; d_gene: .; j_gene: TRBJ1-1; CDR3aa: CASGPGGGRREAFF; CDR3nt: TGTGCTAGTGGCCCTGGAGGAGGGCGGAGAGAAGCTTTCTTT
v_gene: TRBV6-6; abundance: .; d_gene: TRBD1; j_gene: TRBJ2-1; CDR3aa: CASSLRQGNGNEQFF; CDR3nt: TGTGCCAGCAGTCTCCGACAGGGAAATGGCAATGAGCAGTTCTTC
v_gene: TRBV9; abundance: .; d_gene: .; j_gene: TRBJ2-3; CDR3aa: CASSVGGTLDTQYF; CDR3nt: TGTGCCAGCAGCGTAGGCGGGACCTTGGATACGCAGTATTTT
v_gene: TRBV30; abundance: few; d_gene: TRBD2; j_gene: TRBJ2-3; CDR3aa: CAWSGVAGSTDTQYF; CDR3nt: TGTGCCTGGAGCGGCGTAGCGGGGAGCACAGATACGCAGTATTTT
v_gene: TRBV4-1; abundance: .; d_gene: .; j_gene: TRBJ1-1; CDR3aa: CASSHLWSLDTEAFF; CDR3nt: TGCGCCAGCAGCCACCTATGGTCCCTGGACACTGAAGCTTTCTTT
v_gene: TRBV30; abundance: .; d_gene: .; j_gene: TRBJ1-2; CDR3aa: CAWSPDPYGYTF; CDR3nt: TGTGCCTGGAGCCCGGACCCCTATGGCTACACCTTC
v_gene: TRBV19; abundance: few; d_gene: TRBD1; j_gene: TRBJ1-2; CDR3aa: CASRRYRGNYGYTF; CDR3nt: TGTGCCAGTCGGCGATACAGGGGTAACTATGGCTACACCTTC
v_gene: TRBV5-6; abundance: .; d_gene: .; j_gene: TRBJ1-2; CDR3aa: CASSSLGGPEYGYTF; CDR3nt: TGTGCCAGCAGCTCCCTAGGGGGGCCCGAATATGGCTACACCTTC
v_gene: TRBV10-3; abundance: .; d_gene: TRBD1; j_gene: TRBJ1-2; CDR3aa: CAIGTGGYGYTF; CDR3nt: TGTGCCATTGGGACAGGGGGCTATGGCTACACCTTC
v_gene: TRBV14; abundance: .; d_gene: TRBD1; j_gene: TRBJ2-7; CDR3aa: CASSGPGQGISYEQYF; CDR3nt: TGTGCCAGCAGCGGACCGGGACAGGGGATTAGCTACGAGCAGTACTTC
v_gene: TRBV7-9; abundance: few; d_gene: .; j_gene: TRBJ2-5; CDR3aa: CASNLQTVGPGETQYF; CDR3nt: TGTGCCAGCAACCTACAGACAGTGGGACCGGGGGAGACCCAGTACTTC
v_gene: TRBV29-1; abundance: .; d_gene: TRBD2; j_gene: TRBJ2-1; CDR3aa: CRTTSGTNEQFF; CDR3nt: TGCAGAACCACTAGCGGGACCAATGAGCAGTTCTTC
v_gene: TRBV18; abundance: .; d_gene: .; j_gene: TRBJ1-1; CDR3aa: CASSPGSRTEAFF; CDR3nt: TGTGCCAGCTCCCCAGGGAGTCGCACTGAAGCTTTCTTT
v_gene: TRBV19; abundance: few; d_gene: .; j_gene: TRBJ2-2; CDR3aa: CASSIRPNTGELFF; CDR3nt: TGTGCCAGTAGTATAAGACCGAACACCGGGGAGCTGTTTTTT
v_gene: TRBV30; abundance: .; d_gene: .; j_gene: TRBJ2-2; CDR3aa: CAWSGGLSVTGELFF; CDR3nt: TGTGCCTGGAGTGGAGGCCTTAGTGTCACCGGGGAGCTGTTTTTT